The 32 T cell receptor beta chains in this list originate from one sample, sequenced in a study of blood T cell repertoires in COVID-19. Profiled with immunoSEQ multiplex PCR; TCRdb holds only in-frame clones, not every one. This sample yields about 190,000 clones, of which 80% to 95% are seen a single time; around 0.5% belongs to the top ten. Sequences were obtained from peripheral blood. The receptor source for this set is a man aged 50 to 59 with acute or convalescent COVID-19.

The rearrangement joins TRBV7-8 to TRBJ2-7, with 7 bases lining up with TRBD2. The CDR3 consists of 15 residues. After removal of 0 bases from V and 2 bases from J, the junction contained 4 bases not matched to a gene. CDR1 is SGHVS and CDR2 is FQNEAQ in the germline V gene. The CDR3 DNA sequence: TGTGCCAGCAGCTTAGCGGGAGGGTTTACCTACGAGCAGTACTTC. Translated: CASSLAGGFTYEQYF.

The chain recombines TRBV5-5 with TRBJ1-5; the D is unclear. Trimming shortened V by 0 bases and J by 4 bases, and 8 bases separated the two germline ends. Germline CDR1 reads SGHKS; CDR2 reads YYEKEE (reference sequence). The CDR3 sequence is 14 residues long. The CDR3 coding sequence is TGTGCCAGCAGCTTGGACGGAGCAAATCAGCCCCAGCATTTT. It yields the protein CASSLDGANQPQHF. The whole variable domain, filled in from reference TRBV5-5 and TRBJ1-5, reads DAGVTQSPTHLIKTRGQQVTLRCSPISGHKSVSWYQQVLGQGPQFIFQYYEKEERGRGNFPDRFSARQFPNYSSELNVNALLLGDSALYLCASSLDGANQPQHFGDGTRLSIL.

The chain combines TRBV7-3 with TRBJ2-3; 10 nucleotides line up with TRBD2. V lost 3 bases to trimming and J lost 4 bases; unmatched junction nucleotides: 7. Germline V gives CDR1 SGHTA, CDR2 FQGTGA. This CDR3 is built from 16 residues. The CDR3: CASSLSSGRIADTQYF. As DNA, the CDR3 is TGTGCCAGCAGCTTGAGTAGCGGGAGGATCGCAGATACGCAGTATTTT.

The CDR3 region has the DNA TGTGCCAGCAGCAGACGGGGACTCAACTGGGGCTACACCTTC. This encodes CASSRRGLNWGYTF. The chain carries TRBV28 and TRBJ1-2; TRBD1 might be the D (5 bases). CDR1 and CDR2 from the germline V gene are MDHEN and SYDVKM. The V end was cut by 6 bases, the J end by 8 bases, with 19 bases between. This CDR3 region has 14 residues.

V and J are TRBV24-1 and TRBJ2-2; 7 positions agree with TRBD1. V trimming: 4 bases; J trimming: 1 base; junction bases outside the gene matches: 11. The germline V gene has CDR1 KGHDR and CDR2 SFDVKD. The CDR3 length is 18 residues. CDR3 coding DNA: TGTGCCACCAGTGACCCCAGGACAGGTCCCAGGAACACCGGGGAGCTGTTTTTT. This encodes CATSDPRTGPRNTGELFF.

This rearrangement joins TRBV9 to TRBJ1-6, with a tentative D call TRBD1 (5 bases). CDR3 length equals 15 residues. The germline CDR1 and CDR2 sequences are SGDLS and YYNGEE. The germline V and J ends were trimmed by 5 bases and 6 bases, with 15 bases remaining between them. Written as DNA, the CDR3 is TGTGCCAGCAGTTACACAGGAGAATCTAATTCACCCCTCCACTTT. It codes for CASSYTGESNSPLHF.

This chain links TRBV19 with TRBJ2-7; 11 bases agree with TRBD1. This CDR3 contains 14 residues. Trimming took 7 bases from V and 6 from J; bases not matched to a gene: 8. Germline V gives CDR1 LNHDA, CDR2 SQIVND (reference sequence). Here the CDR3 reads CASTTAGTGGEQYF. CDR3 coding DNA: TGTGCCAGTACCACGGCCGGGACAGGGGGCGAGCAGTACTTC.

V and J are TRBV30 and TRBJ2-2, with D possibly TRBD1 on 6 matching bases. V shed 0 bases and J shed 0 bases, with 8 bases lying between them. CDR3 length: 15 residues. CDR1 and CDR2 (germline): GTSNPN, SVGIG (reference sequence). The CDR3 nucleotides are TGTGCCTGGAGTGTACCAGGGGCGAACACCGGGGAGCTGTTTTTT. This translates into CAWSVPGANTGELFF.

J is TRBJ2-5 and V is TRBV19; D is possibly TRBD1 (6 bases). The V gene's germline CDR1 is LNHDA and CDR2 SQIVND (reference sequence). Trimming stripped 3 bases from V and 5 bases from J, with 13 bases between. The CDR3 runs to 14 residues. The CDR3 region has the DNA TGTGCCAGTAGTATGAACAGGGCAAGGGAGACCCAGTACTTC. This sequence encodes CASSMNRARETQYF.

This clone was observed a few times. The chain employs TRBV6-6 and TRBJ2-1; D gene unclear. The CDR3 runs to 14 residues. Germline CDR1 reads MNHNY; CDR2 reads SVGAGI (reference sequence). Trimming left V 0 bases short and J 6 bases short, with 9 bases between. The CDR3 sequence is CASSYSSRVNEQFF. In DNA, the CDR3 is TGTGCCAGCAGTTACTCGAGTCGAGTCAATGAGCAGTTCTTC.

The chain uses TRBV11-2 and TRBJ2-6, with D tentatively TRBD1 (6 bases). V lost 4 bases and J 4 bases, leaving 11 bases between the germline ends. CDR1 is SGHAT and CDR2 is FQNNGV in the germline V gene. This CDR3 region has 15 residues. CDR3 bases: TGTGCCAGCAGCTCAGGGGCGCCCGGGGCCAACGTCCTGACTTTC. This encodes CASSSGAPGANVLTF.

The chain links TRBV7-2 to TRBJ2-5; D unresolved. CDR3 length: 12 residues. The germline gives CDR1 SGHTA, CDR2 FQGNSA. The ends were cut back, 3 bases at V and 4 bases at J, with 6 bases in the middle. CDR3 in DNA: TGTGCCAGCAGCTTGAGGAGAGAGACCCAGTACTTC. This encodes CASSLRRETQYF.

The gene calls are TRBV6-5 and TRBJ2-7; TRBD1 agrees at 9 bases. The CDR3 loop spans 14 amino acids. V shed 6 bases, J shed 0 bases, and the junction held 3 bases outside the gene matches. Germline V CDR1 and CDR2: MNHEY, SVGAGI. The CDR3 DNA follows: TGTGCCAGCAGGACAGGGGGTAGCTCCTACGAGCAGTACTTC. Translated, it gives CASRTGGSSYEQYF.

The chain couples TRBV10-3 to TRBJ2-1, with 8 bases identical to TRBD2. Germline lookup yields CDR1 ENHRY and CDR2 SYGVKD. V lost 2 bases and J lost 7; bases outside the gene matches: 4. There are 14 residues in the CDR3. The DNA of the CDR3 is TGTGCCATCAGTGAGCGGGGGGGATTAAATGAGCAGTTCTTC. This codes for CAISERGGLNEQFF.

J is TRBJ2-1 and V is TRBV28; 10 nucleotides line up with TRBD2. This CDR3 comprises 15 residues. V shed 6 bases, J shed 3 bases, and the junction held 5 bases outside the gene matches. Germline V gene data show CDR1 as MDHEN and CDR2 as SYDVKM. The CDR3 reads CASRSSGSGYNEQFF. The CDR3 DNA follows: TGTGCCAGCAGATCTAGCGGGAGCGGCTACAATGAGCAGTTCTTC.

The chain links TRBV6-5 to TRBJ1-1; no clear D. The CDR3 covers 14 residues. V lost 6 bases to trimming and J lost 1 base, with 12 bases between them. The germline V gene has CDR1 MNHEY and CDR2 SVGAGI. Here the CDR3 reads CASRHPRRNTEAFF. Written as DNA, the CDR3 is TGTGCCAGCAGACATCCGCGGCGGAACACTGAAGCTTTCTTT.

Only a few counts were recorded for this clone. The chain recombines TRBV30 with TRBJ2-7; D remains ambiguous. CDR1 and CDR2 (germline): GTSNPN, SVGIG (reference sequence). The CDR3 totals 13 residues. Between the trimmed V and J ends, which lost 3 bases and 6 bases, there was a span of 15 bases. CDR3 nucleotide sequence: TGTGCCTGGAGCCCGACAATAATGGGCGAGCAGTACTTC. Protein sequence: CAWSPTIMGEQYF.

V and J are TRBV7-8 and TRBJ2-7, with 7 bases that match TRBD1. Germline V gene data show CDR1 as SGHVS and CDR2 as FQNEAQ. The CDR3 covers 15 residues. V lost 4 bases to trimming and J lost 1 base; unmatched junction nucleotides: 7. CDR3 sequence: CASSSWTGSSYEQYF. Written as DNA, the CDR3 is TGTGCCAGCAGCTCTTGGACAGGTTCTTCCTACGAGCAGTACTTC.

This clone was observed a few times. CDR3 protein: CASSQAARVGELFF. The CDR3 coding sequence is TGTGCCAGCAGCCAAGCGGCCCGGGTCGGGGAGCTGTTTTTT. The chain employs TRBV14 and TRBJ2-2; D unresolved. Germline V CDR1 and CDR2: SGHDN, FVKESK. The V gene lost 1 base and the J gene lost 7 bases, with 10 bases spanning the gap. This CDR3 has 14 residues. Supplemented by reference TRBV14 and TRBJ2-2, the full variable domain reads EAGVTQFPSHSVIEKGQTVTLRCDPISGHDNLYWYRRVMGKEIKFLLHFVKESKQDESGMPNNRFLAERTGGTYSTLKVQPAELEDSGVYFCASSQAARVGELFFGEGSRLTVL.

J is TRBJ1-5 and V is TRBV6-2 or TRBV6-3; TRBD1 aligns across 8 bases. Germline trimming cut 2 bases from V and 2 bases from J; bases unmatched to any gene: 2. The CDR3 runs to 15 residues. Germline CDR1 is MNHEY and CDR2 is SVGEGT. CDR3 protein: CASSYPGQGNQPQHF. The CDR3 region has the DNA TGTGCCAGCAGTTACCCGGGACAGGGCAATCAGCCCCAGCATTTT.

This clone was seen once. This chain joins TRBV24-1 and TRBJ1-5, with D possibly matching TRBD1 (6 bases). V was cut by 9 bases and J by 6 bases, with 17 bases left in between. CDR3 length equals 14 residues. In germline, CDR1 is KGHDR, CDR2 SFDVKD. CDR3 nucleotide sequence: TGTGCCACCGGCGCCGGGGGGGCGAGTCAGCCCCAGCATTTT. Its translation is CATGAGGASQPQHF.

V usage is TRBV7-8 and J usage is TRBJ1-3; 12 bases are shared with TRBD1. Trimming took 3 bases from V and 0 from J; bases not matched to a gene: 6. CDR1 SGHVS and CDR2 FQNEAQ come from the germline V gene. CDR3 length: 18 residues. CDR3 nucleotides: TGTGCCAGCAGCTTCGGGACAGGGGGCCCGACCTCTGGAAACACCATATATTTT. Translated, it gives CASSFGTGGPTSGNTIYF. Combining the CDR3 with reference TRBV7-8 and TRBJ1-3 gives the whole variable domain GAGVSQSPRYKVAKRGQDVALRCDPISGHVSLFWYQQALGQGPEFLTYFQNEAQLDKSGLPSDRFFAERPEGSVSTLKIQRTQQEDSAVYLCASSFGTGGPTSGNTIYFGEGSWLTVV.

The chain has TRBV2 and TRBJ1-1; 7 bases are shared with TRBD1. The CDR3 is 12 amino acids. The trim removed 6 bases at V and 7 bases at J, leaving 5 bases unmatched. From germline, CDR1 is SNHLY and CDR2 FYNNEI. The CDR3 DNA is TGTGCCAGCAGCGCGGGACAGCTTGAAGCTTTCTTT. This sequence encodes CASSAGQLEAFF.

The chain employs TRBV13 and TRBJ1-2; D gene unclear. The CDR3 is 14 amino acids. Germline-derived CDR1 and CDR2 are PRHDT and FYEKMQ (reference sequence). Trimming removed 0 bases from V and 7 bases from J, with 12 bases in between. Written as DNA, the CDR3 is TGTGCCAGCAGCTTAGGTCGGGGAACTCGTGGCTACACCTTC. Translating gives CASSLGRGTRGYTF.

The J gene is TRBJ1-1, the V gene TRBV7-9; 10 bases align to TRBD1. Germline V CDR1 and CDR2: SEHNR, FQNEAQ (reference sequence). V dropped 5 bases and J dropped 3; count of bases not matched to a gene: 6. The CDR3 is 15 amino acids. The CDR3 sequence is CASSAPGQGHTEAFF. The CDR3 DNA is TGTGCCAGCAGCGCCCCGGGACAGGGGCACACTGAAGCTTTCTTT. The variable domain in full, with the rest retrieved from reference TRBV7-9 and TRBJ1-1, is DTGVSQNPRHKITKRGQNVTFRCDPISEHNRLYWYRQTLGQGPEFLTYFQNEAQLEKSRLLSDRFSAERPKGSFSTLEIQRTEQGDSAMYLCASSAPGQGHTEAFFGQGTRLTVV.

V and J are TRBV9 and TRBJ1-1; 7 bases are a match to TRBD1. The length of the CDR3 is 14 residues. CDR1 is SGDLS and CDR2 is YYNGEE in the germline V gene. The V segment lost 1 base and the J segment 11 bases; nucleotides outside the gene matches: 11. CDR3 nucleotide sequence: TGTGCCAGCAGCGTAAATCCTACGGGACAGCAGGCTTTCTTT. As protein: CASSVNPTGQQAFF.

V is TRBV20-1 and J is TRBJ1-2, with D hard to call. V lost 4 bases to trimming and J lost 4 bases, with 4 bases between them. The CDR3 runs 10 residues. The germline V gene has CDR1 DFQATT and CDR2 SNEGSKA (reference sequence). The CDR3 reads CSAIAYGYTF. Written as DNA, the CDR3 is TGCAGTGCTATAGCCTATGGCTACACCTTC.

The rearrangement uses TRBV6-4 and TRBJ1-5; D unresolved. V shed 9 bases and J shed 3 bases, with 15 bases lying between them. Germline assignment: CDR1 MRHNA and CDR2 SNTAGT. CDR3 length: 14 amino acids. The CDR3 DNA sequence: TGTGCCAGGACTTATTTCCGGGACAATCAGCCCCAGCATTTT. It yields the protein CARTYFRDNQPQHF.

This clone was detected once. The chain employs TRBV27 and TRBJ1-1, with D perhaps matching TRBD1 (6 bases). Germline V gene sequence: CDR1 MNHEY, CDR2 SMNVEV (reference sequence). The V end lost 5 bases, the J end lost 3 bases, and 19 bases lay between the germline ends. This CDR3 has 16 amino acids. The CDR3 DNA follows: TGTGCCAGCAGTCCTCTTAACAGGGCAAGGGACACTGAAGCTTTCTTT. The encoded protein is CASSPLNRARDTEAFF.

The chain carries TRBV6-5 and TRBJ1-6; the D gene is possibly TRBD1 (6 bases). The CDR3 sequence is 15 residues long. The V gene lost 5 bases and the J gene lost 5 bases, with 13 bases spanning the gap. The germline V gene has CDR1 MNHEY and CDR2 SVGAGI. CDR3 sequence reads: CASSPSGTHNSPLHF. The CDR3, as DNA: TGTGCCAGCAGTCCTTCCGGGACACATAATTCACCCCTCCACTTT.

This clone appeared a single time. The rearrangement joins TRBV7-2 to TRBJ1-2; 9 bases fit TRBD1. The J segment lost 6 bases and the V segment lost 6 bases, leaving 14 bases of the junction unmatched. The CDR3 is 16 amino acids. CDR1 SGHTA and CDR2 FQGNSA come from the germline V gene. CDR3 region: CASSLLNTGGNHGYTF. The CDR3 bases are TGTGCCAGCAGTCTACTCAATACAGGGGGCAACCATGGCTACACCTTC.

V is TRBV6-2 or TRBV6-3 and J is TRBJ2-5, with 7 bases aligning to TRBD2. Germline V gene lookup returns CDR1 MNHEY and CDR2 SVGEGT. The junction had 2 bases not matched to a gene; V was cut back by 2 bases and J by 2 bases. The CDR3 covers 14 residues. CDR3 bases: TGTGCCAGCAGTTACACGGGGGGACAAGAGACCCAGTACTTC. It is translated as CASSYTGGQETQYF.